The source of this TCR beta chain is a study of T cell clonality in common variable immunodeficiency. Study-wide results and caveats: Fewer deletions and N-nucleotide insertions were reportedly seen in common variable immunodeficiency TCR beta sequences.

This CDR3 region has 11 residues. Germline CDR1 is SGHNT and CDR2 is YYREEE (reference sequence). V was trimmed by 2 bases and J by 8 bases, leaving 6 bases between them. The protocol was immunoSEQ multiplex PCR, while the TCRdb copy is restricted to in-frame clones and leaves out a portion. Singletons are absent from the sample, which has tens of thousands of clones. This clone was picked up many times. What it recognizes is unknown. The read comes to an end 3 residues before the CDR3 does, leaving the germline J gene to fill in the end. Sequenced input: peripheral blood mononuclear cells. V is TRBV5-4 and J is TRBJ2-3; perhaps TRBD2 as D (5 bases). The sequence came from a human donor with common variable immunodeficiency. The DNA read from the CDR3 is TGTGCCAGCAGCTTAGAGGGTACG. This codes for CASSLEGT. The entire CDR3 is CASSLEGTQYF.